The 9 T cell receptor beta chains presented below share a single source sample, sequenced in a study of cytomegalovirus exposure and HLA in healthy donors. Repertoires were generated with immunoSEQ multiplex PCR, while TCRdb's copy carries only in-frame clones and drops some. The data show roughly 230,000 clones, about 92% seen once. The sequenced material came from PBMCs. The receptors come from a woman aged 25-40 years in good health and CMV-seronegative.

This sequence joins TRBV6-5 and TRBJ2-6; maybe TRBD1 (5 bases). Trimming pared 6 bases from V and 0 bases from J, leaving 9 bases between. The CDR3 extends over 15 amino acids. CDR1 and CDR2 (germline): MNHEY, SVGAGI. The CDR3 DNA follows: TGTGCCAGCAGCCAGGGAACCTCTGGGGCCAACGTCCTGACTTTC. This codes for CASSQGTSGANVLTF.

The chain uses TRBV7-8 and TRBJ2-7; D may be TRBD2 (6 bases). The CDR3 loop spans 14 amino acids. V shed 5 bases and J shed 3 bases, with 14 bases lying between them. In germline, CDR1 is SGHVS, CDR2 FQNEAQ. CDR3 amino acids: CASSPGTRLYEQYF. CDR3 coding DNA: TGTGCCAGCAGCCCCGGGACTCGGCTCTACGAGCAGTACTTC.

The chain is built from TRBV27 and TRBJ1-4; 8 positions match TRBD1. This CDR3 region has 16 residues. V lost 2 bases, J lost 7 bases, and 9 bases stayed unmatched. CDR1 and CDR2 (germline): MNHEY, SMNVEV (reference sequence). The CDR3 region has the DNA TGTGCCAGCAGTTTAAATACAGGGGGTGGACCTGAAAAACTGTTTTTT. Protein product: CASSLNTGGGPEKLFF.

The rearrangement links TRBV27 to TRBJ2-3; no clear D. CDR1 and CDR2 from the germline V gene are MNHEY and SMNVEV (reference sequence). The CDR3 runs 13 residues. Trimming left V 5 bases short and J 9 bases short, with 15 bases between. CDR3 sequence reads: CASSPEYAGTQYF. CDR3 DNA: TGTGCCAGCAGTCCCGAGTATGCTGGGACGCAGTATTTT.

The V gene is TRBV7-2, the J gene TRBJ2-1, with TRBD1 matching 9 bases. CDR1 and CDR2 (germline): SGHTA, FQGNSA. After removal of 5 bases from V and 6 bases from J, the junction contained 5 bases not matched to a gene. This CDR3 has 14 residues. CDR3 amino acids: CASSPGQGINEQFF. CDR3 in DNA: TGTGCCAGCAGCCCGGGACAGGGAATCAATGAGCAGTTCTTC.

The chain combines TRBV11-2 with TRBJ1-5, with D hard to call. The V end was cut by 5 bases, the J end by 0 bases, with 11 bases between. From germline, CDR1 is SGHAT and CDR2 FQNNGV. This CDR3 spans 15 amino acids. The CDR3 region has the DNA TGTGCCAGCAGCCAAGGGCAGAATAGCAATCAGCCCCAGCATTTT. As protein: CASSQGQNSNQPQHF.

This chain connects TRBV28 to TRBJ2-7; the D call may be TRBD1 or TRBD2 (5 bases each). V was trimmed by 2 bases and J by 9 bases, leaving 14 bases between them. The CDR3 totals 13 residues. The germline V gene has CDR1 MDHEN and CDR2 SYDVKM. DNA of the CDR3: TGTGCCAGCAGTTTAGGGACCGCTATAGGGCAGTACTTC. The encoded protein is CASSLGTAIGQYF. The variable domain in full, with the rest retrieved from reference TRBV28 and TRBJ2-7, is DVKVTQSSRYLVKRTGEKVFLECVQDMDHENMFWYRQDPGLGLRLIYFSYDVKMKEKGDIPEGYSVSREKKERFSLILESASTNQTSMYLCASSLGTAIGQYFGPGTRLTVT.

This chain connects TRBV27 to TRBJ1-1; weak D call: TRBD1 (5 bases). This CDR3 has 14 amino acids. Germline V gene lookup returns CDR1 MNHEY and CDR2 SMNVEV (reference sequence). Deletions cut 2 bases from V and 0 bases from J, with 7 bases between. The CDR3 sequence: CASSLGGLNTEAFF. The CDR3 nucleotides read TGTGCCAGCAGTTTAGGGGGTTTGAACACTGAAGCTTTCTTT.

The J gene is TRBJ2-7, the V gene TRBV9; TRBD2 is a possible D gene (5 bases). Germline loops: CDR1 SGDLS, CDR2 YYNGEE. V lost 0 bases and J 6 bases, leaving 10 bases between the germline ends. CDR3 length: 13 amino acids. This CDR3 reads CASSVAGNGEQYF. The CDR3 DNA reads TGTGCCAGCAGCGTAGCCGGGAATGGCGAGCAGTACTTC.